The 3 T cell receptor beta chains in this list originate from one sample, sequenced in a study of T cell responses to AZD1222 COVID-19 vaccine. Assay used: immunoSEQ multiplex PCR; TCRdb lists only in-frame clones, some missing. The sample consists of approximately 46,000 clones, around 90% of them appearing once. Sample: peripheral blood, taken 28 days after the second AZD1222 dose. The receptors derive from an adult who received the AZD1222 COVID-19 vaccine.

This chain joins TRBV6-4 and TRBJ1-5; D perhaps matches TRBD1 (6 bases). V dropped 7 bases and J dropped 0 bases, with 13 bases sitting between them. The CDR3 contains 15 residues. CDR1 and CDR2 (germline): MRHNA, SNTAGT. CDR3 nucleotide sequence: TGTGCCAGCAAAGGACAGTTATATAGCAATCAGCCCCAGCATTTT. Protein: CASKGQLYSNQPQHF.

The J gene is TRBJ1-4, the V gene TRBV5-1; the D gene is possibly TRBD1 (5 bases). The CDR3 contains 14 residues. The V gene lost 1 base and the J gene lost 8 bases, with 12 bases spanning the gap. CDR1 and CDR2 (germline): SGHRS, YFSETQ. CDR3 sequence: CASSLSQGGEKLFF. The CDR3 nucleotides are TGCGCCAGCAGCTTGAGCCAGGGAGGGGAAAAACTGTTTTTT.

V and J are TRBV7-6 and TRBJ2-3, with D maybe TRBD2 (5 bases). V lost 5 bases and J 2 bases, leaving 11 bases between the germline ends. Germline CDR1 reads SGHVS; CDR2 reads FNYEAQ. The CDR3 has 14 residues. The CDR3 reads CASSRLGDTDTQYF. In nucleotides, the CDR3 is TGTGCCAGCAGCCGCCTCGGGGACACAGATACGCAGTATTTT.